This T cell receptor beta chain derives from a study of radiotherapy plus CTLA-4 blockade in lung cancer. Across the whole study: Objective responses arose in 18% of patients, and around 30% experienced disease control.

The study's findings and limits: Radiotherapy was combined with ipilimumab, and tumor-derived TCR clones then expanded in blood. Response, reportedly, was best predicted by interferon-beta along with early blood T cell clone dynamics.

Patients with chemo-refractory metastatic non-small-cell lung cancer received focal radiation plus CTLA-4 blockade with ipilimumab. Trimming cost V 3 bases and J 5 bases, with 14 bases left between them. The length of the CDR3 is 15 residues. Germline V lookup: CDR1 LNHDA, CDR2 SQIVND (reference sequence). Worth noting for this clone: Its antigen is unknown.

The protocol was immunoSEQ multiplex PCR, while the TCRdb copy is restricted to in-frame clones and leaves out a portion. The sample contains some 90,000 clones, around 83% of which appear only once. The source material was peripheral blood, sampled from a patient treated with radiotherapy plus ipilimumab. This TCR derives from a human donor with non-small cell lung cancer who had stable disease on radiotherapy plus ipilimumab. The chain recombines TRBV19 with TRBJ1-5, with D possibly matching TRBD1 (6 bases). In DNA, the CDR3 is TGTGCCAGTAGTATGGGGGGGGCGCGGGATCAGCCCCAGCATTTT. It encodes CASSMGGARDQPQHF.